What follows are 24 T cell receptor beta chains derived from one specimen sequenced in a study of regulatory T cells in long-lasting Graves disease. Arm-PCR of CDR3 regions and iRepertoire HTBI primers were used to build TCR beta libraries. TCRdb itself ran the multiplex PCR reads through MiXCR, one entry per CDR3 protein. The data hold 400,000 to 500,000 distinct CDR3 sequences, with about 16% observed a single time. Time point: newly diagnosed GD, antithyroid drugs for less than 3 months. After RNA was extracted from PBMCs, the TCR library was made from it. These data were also reused for a study on T cells in Graves' hyperthyroidism and ophthalmopathy.

This specimen consisted of peripheral blood mononuclear cells (PBMCs), obtained at new diagnosis, from a patient treated with antithyroid drugs. All receptors come from a woman aged 18-29 years with Graves disease.

Concerning this clonotype itself: A read error is possible here, since a much larger clone lies one base away. The chain couples TRBV12-3 or TRBV12-4 to TRBJ2-2; either TRBD1 or TRBD2 may fit D (5 bases each). Trimming removed 5 bases at V and 7 bases at J, with 14 bases between. The CDR3 sequence is 14 residues long. CDR3 nucleotide sequence: TGTGCCAGCAGTCCGGGACCAGCAAACGGGGAGCTGTTTTTT. This translates into CASSPGPANGELFF.

This clonotype turned up a few times. This chain joins TRBV7-8 and TRBJ1-2; D may be TRBD1 (6 bases). V was clipped by 3 bases and J by 4 bases, with 18 bases between them. The CDR3 is made up of 16 amino acids. In germline, CDR1 is SGHVS, CDR2 FQNEAQ. Here the CDR3 DNA reads TGTGCCAGCAGCTTGATATCCGCAGGGGTCGGCTATGGCTACACCTTC. Translating it yields CASSLISAGVGYGYTF.

This clonotype was detected only a few times. The rearrangement joins TRBV6-1 to TRBJ2-1, with TRBD1 matching 8 bases. From germline, CDR1 is MNHNS and CDR2 SASEGT. This CDR3 has 16 residues. Unmatched junction bases numbered 9, after V lost 5 bases and J lost 3 bases. In DNA form, the CDR3 reads TGTGCCAGCAGTATTAGGACAGGGCGGCACTACAATGAGCAGTTCTTC. Translating it yields CASSIRTGRHYNEQFF.

In regard to this clonotype: One base away lies a much larger clone, so this may be a sequencing read error. This chain connects TRBV20-1 to TRBJ2-1; D call uncertain. V lost 1 base and J 10 bases, leaving 5 bases between the germline ends. Germline CDR1 reads DFQATT; CDR2 reads SNEGSKA (reference sequence). The CDR3 has 10 amino acids. DNA for the CDR3: TGCAGTGCTAGAGTACAAGAGCAGTTCTTC. Encoded protein: CSARVQEQFF.

The table lists this clonotype with many counts. This rearrangement joins TRBV28 to TRBJ2-7; TRBD2 matches at 14 bases. Germline V gene data show CDR1 as MDHEN and CDR2 as SYDVKM. There are 16 residues in the CDR3. V dropped 5 bases and J dropped 4; count of bases not matched to a gene: 7. The CDR3 spells CASSETGLAGVYEQYF. Here the CDR3 DNA reads TGTGCCAGCAGTGAGACGGGACTAGCGGGAGTTTACGAGCAGTACTTC.

This clonotype was detected ten times or more. The chain carries TRBV7-2 and TRBJ2-3; TRBD2 aligns across 11 bases. CDR1 and CDR2 (germline): SGHTA, FQGNSA. This CDR3 is 19 amino acids long. The trim removed 4 bases at V and 5 bases at J, leaving 17 bases unmatched. CDR3 coding DNA: TGTGCCAGCAGCTACCCTCGGGGCACTAGCGGGAGTTCAGGAGATACGCAGTATTTT. This translates into CASSYPRGTSGSSGDTQYF.

This clonotype has at least ten counts. For the CDR3, the DNA is TGTGCCAGCAGCTTAATAGGGACAACCTACGAGCAGTACTTC. This sequence encodes CASSLIGTTYEQYF. V is TRBV13 and J is TRBJ2-7, with a tentative D call TRBD1 (6 bases). CDR1 and CDR2 (germline): PRHDT, FYEKMQ (reference sequence). Trimming removed 2 bases from V and 2 bases from J, with 10 bases in between. The length of the CDR3 is 14 residues.

The V and J genes are TRBV11-2 and TRBJ1-5; D unclear. The ends were cut back, 1 base at V and 7 bases at J, with 11 bases in the middle. Per germline, CDR1 SGHAT and CDR2 FQNNGV. The CDR3 runs to 14 residues. The DNA for the CDR3 is TGTGCCAGCAGCTTAGCCGGTCATGGACAGCCCCAGCATTTT. This encodes CASSLAGHGQPQHF.

This clonotype occurred many times. The rearrangement uses TRBV7-3 and TRBJ2-1, with a weak D call TRBD1 (6 bases). V was pared by 4 bases and J by 8 bases, with 15 bases between. This CDR3 contains 14 residues. Germline CDR1 and CDR2: SGHTA and FQGTGA. CDR3 coding DNA: TGTGCCAGCAGCTGGGGGCTCGGGTTGGATGAGCAGTTCTTC. This codes for CASSWGLGLDEQFF.

This clonotype was seen many times. CDR3 region: CASSPVTFMNTEAFF. The CDR3 DNA follows: TGTGCCAGCAGTCCGGTTACCTTTATGAACACTGAAGCTTTCTTT. J is TRBJ1-1 and V is TRBV28; D not resolved. The CDR3 spans 15 residues. Germline V gene data show CDR1 as MDHEN and CDR2 as SYDVKM. V was pared by 5 bases and J by 0 bases, with 13 bases between.

This clonotype was found many times. The V and J genes are TRBV7-2 and TRBJ2-1; D unclear. The germline V and J ends were trimmed by 1 base and 7 bases, with 17 bases remaining between them. The CDR3 is made up of 16 amino acids. The V gene's germline CDR1 is SGHTA and CDR2 FQGNSA. The CDR3 DNA sequence: TGTGCCAGCAGCTTAGAGCGAGTAGCCGGTAGGAATGAGCAGTTCTTC. The encoded protein is CASSLERVAGRNEQFF.

The chain combines TRBV9 with TRBJ1-4; unclear D gene. The V gene's germline CDR1 is SGDLS and CDR2 YYNGEE. This CDR3 comprises 16 residues. The V end was cut by 2 bases, the J end by 0 bases, with 11 bases between. The CDR3 nucleotides read TGTGCCAGCAGCGTGTTCAGGACCGCAACTAATGAAAAACTGTTTTTT. Its translation: CASSVFRTATNEKLFF.

The sample holds many counts of this clonotype. Written as DNA, the CDR3 is TGCGCCAGCAGCTCCGGACTAGCGGGAGGGCCGGGGGAGCAGTACTTC. Protein product: CASSSGLAGGPGEQYF. The gene calls are TRBV5-1 and TRBJ2-7, with TRBD2 identical over 15 bases. V trimming: 3 bases; J trimming: 7 bases; junction bases outside the gene matches: 8. CDR1 and CDR2 from the germline V gene are SGHRS and YFSETQ. The CDR3 has 16 amino acids.

The rearrangement joins TRBV20-1 to TRBJ2-7, with 9 positions matching TRBD1. V lost 2 bases and J lost 4; bases outside the gene matches: 6. The germline CDR1 and CDR2 sequences are DFQATT and SNEGSKA (reference sequence). CDR3 length equals 14 residues. CDR3 DNA: TGCAGTGCTAGAACGGGACAGGGTCCGTACGAGCAGTACTTC. Its protein product is CSARTGQGPYEQYF.

V and J are TRBV20-1 and TRBJ1-2; D unresolved. Germline lookup yields CDR1 DFQATT and CDR2 SNEGSKA (reference sequence). The germline V and J ends were trimmed by 6 bases and 4 bases, with 12 bases remaining between them. CDR3 length: 12 residues. The CDR3: CSAPPGSYGYTF. The CDR3 bases are TGCAGTGCCCCCCCCGGATCCTATGGCTACACCTTC.

The sample holds many counts of this clonotype. Here the CDR3 reads CASSGGLAGMGEQYF. Written as DNA, the CDR3 is TGTGCCAGCAGTGGGGGACTAGCGGGAATGGGCGAGCAGTACTTC. The chain combines TRBV6-1 with TRBJ2-7, with 13 positions matching TRBD2. The length of the CDR3 is 15 residues. Germline CDR1 MNHNS, CDR2 SASEGT. The trim removed 4 bases at V and 6 bases at J, leaving 6 bases unmatched.

The rearrangement links TRBV12-3 or TRBV12-4 to TRBJ1-3; D ambiguous. Trimming pared 3 bases from V and 0 bases from J, leaving 18 bases between. This CDR3 has 18 residues. The CDR3 DNA follows: TGTGCCAGCAGTTTTTGGGTGACCGGAGGGTCCTCTGGAAACACCATATATTTT. Protein: CASSFWVTGGSSGNTIYF.

J is TRBJ1-2 and V is TRBV4-3; D remains unclear. Germline lookup yields CDR1 LGHNA and CDR2 YSLEER. V was trimmed by 0 bases and J by 4 bases, leaving 15 bases between them. This CDR3 region has 16 residues. Here the CDR3 reads CASSQEWSYAGYGYTF. CDR3 in DNA: TGCGCCAGCAGCCAAGAATGGTCCTATGCTGGCTATGGCTACACCTTC.

In this sample, this clonotype turned up a few times. The chain combines TRBV29-1 with TRBJ2-2; TRBD2 aligns across 7 bases. CDR1 and CDR2 (germline): SQVTM, ANQGSEA. The CDR3 has 14 residues. V lost 5 bases to trimming and J lost 5 bases; unmatched junction nucleotides: 8. The CDR3 reads CSVYGGSGTGELFF. CDR3 DNA: TGCAGCGTTTACGGCGGGAGTGGAACCGGGGAGCTGTTTTTT.

This clonotype has just a few counts. The rearrangement links TRBV7-2 to TRBJ1-4, with D perhaps matching TRBD1 (6 bases). The length of the CDR3 is 15 residues. CDR1 SGHTA and CDR2 FQGNSA come from the germline V gene. V was pared by 4 bases and J by 0 bases, with 9 bases between. Here the CDR3 reads CASSYRQATNEKLFF. CDR3 nucleotides: TGTGCCAGCAGCTATCGACAGGCAACTAATGAAAAACTGTTTTTT.

The chain joins TRBV12-3 or TRBV12-4 to TRBJ2-1; 7 bases are shared with TRBD2. Unmatched junction bases numbered 6, after V lost 6 bases and J lost 7 bases. The CDR3 runs 13 residues. The CDR3 is CASSLGGLNEQFF. The CDR3 DNA follows: TGTGCCAGCAGCCTGGGGGGGTTGAATGAGCAGTTCTTC.

This clonotype occurred a few times. This could be a read error, since a much larger clone is one nucleotide away. This chain uses TRBV6-2 or TRBV6-3 with TRBJ1-1; D ambiguous. The CDR3 totals 13 residues. V lost 2 bases, J lost 5 bases, and 9 bases lay in between. CDR1 and CDR2 from the germline V gene are MNHEY and SVGEGT. CDR3 protein: CASSYPGTTEAFF. The DNA of the CDR3 is TGTGCCAGCAGTTACCCGGGTACGACTGAAGCTTTCTTT.

This clonotype showed up many times. The genes are TRBV28 and TRBJ2-3, with TRBD2 matching 7 bases. Trimming removed 2 bases from V and 6 bases from J; junction bases left unmatched: 8. Germline V gives CDR1 MDHEN, CDR2 SYDVKM. The CDR3 loop spans 15 amino acids. CDR3 nucleotide sequence: TGTGCCAGCAGTTTACCTATCGTGGGGGGGGATACGCAGTATTTT. This encodes CASSLPIVGGDTQYF.

About this clonotype: This may come from a read error, since a much larger clone is one base off. The chain combines TRBV12-3 or TRBV12-4 with TRBJ2-7; D unresolved. Trimming left V 3 bases short and J 7 bases short, with 16 bases between. The CDR3 covers 14 residues. In DNA, the CDR3 is TGTGCCAGCAGTTTCCCCAGACTTGACAATGAGCAGTACTTC. As protein: CASSFPRLDNEQYF.